The T cell receptor beta chain described here comes from a study of CD8 T cells in ankylosing spondylitis. A single record per CDR3 protein comes from TCRdb applying MiXCR to the 5' RACE reads. Altogether 700,000 to 850,000 distinct CDR3 sequences are present, about 12% being singletons, with the ten largest covering roughly 0.51%. To note about this clonotype: Its antigen is still unknown.

Study observations and caveats: Ankylosing spondylitis blood seemed to carry a telltale TCR beta motif made of seven or eight highly homologous variants. Clones linked to disease, bearing a CD8+ phenotype, were relatively rare in peripheral blood.

In germline, CDR1 is SGHTA, CDR2 FQGNSA. The CDR3 is 14 amino acids. Deletions cut 3 bases from V and 3 bases from J, with 12 bases between. This clonotype was obtained from a male donor with ankylosing spondylitis. Material: blood, either unsorted or a sorted T cell fraction (not recorded which). The chain couples TRBV7-2 to TRBJ2-7, with D unresolved. DNA for the CDR3: TGTGCCAGCAGCTTTTCCACCGACAACTACGAGCAGTACTTC. Translation gives CASSFSTDNYEQYF.